This record covers a single T cell receptor (beta chain). The target antigen is unknown. Repeated repertoire sampling spanned the course of chemoradiotherapy. The CDR3 is 9 amino acids. CDR1 and CDR2 (germline): MDHEN, SYDVKM. V lost 6 bases and J 10 bases, leaving 6 bases between the germline ends. The data were taken from a study of chemoradiotherapy in HPV16-positive cancers. Some clones are missing from TCRdb's copy, which holds only in-frame ones; the method was immunoSEQ multiplex PCR. The data hold approximately 6,600 clones, with approximately 81% observed a single time. Study findings and constraints: Candidate HPV-specific clones and E7-related TCR motifs grew in tumor during treatment. Only a couple of HPV16-positive patients supplied the functional HPV-specificity definition. Better recurrence-free survival went with HPV-responsive T-cell expansion in HPV16-positive patients.

The V call is TRBV28, the J call TRBJ1-1; D unresolved. The material was tumor tissue, obtained from a patient who underwent chemoradiotherapy. The sequence was obtained from a human donor with HPV-associated anogenital cancer. CDR3 nucleotides: TGTGCCAGCAGGGGAATAGCTTTCTTT. Protein sequence: CASRGIAFF.